A selection of T cell receptor beta chains follows, all from one sample in a study of monozygotic twins with inflammatory bowel disease. Reprocessing the 5' RACE reads, TCRdb reports a single entry for every CDR3 protein and omits DNA. The sample's table shows approximately 420,000 distinct CDR3 sequences. Sequenced input: blood. These TCRs come from a human donor with ulcerative colitis or Crohn's disease, or a healthy co-twin of an affected twin (not recorded which). Both conserved end residues are part of each CDR3.

v_gene: TRBV5-1; j_gene: TRBJ2-2; CDR3aa: CASSLSGANVPGELFF
v_gene: TRBV12-3/TRBV12-4; j_gene: TRBJ1-1; CDR3aa: CASSLTGRAFF
v_gene: TRBV28; j_gene: TRBJ2-1; CDR3aa: CASSLSFWGLAGDYNEQFF
v_gene: TRBV20-1; j_gene: TRBJ1-4; CDR3aa: CSARTLRESTTNEKLFF
v_gene: TRBV5-1; j_gene: TRBJ1-2; CDR3aa: CASSLDGQGRNGYTF
v_gene: TRBV6-5; j_gene: TRBJ1-2; CDR3aa: CASSYSTLEDRRGYTF
v_gene: TRBV28; j_gene: TRBJ1-6; CDR3aa: CASSLSTGYNSPLHF
v_gene: TRBV28; j_gene: TRBJ2-5; CDR3aa: CASSPSGLQEGQETQYF
v_gene: TRBV19; j_gene: TRBJ1-5; CDR3aa: CASSDREWRPQHF
v_gene: TRBV5-1; j_gene: TRBJ2-3; CDR3aa: CASSLGLASDTQYF
v_gene: TRBV21-1; j_gene: TRBJ1-1; CDR3aa: CASVDRTNTEAFF
v_gene: TRBV7-9; j_gene: TRBJ2-3; CDR3aa: CASSRDVTDTQYF
v_gene: TRBV25-1; j_gene: TRBJ2-5; CDR3aa: CASSDPNRAQETQYF
v_gene: TRBV11-2; j_gene: TRBJ2-2; CDR3aa: CASSFTGGHSTGELFF
v_gene: TRBV14; j_gene: TRBJ2-1; CDR3aa: CASSPEPGYEQFF
v_gene: TRBV3-1; j_gene: TRBJ1-2; CDR3aa: CASSQDSRIYTF
v_gene: TRBV27; j_gene: TRBJ2-7; CDR3aa: CASSPPTRYEQYF
v_gene: TRBV20-1; j_gene: TRBJ2-7; CDR3aa: CSARDPRTGGYYEQYF
v_gene: TRBV6-1; j_gene: TRBJ2-5; CDR3aa: CASRGGRGAGETQYF
v_gene: TRBV15; j_gene: TRBJ2-7; CDR3aa: CATSSYRLAGGGEQYF
v_gene: TRBV5-6; j_gene: TRBJ2-7; CDR3aa: CASSWGTESYEQYF
v_gene: TRBV4-1; j_gene: TRBJ1-4; CDR3aa: CASSQVSSGREKLFF
v_gene: TRBV20-1; j_gene: TRBJ1-2; CDR3aa: CSALTGGNYGYTF
v_gene: TRBV9; j_gene: TRBJ2-1; CDR3aa: CASSTLAVPIGEQFF
v_gene: TRBV27; j_gene: TRBJ1-3; CDR3aa: CASRNTGGGGGNTIYF
v_gene: TRBV5-5; j_gene: TRBJ2-2; CDR3aa: CASSTDSNTPNTGELFF
v_gene: TRBV15; j_gene: TRBJ1-3; CDR3aa: CATSRAGRNSGNTIYF
v_gene: TRBV29-1; j_gene: TRBJ2-7; CDR3aa: CSVEYNRGDEQYF
v_gene: TRBV5-1; j_gene: TRBJ2-7; CDR3aa: CASSLEREDYEQYF
v_gene: TRBV7-2; j_gene: TRBJ2-1; CDR3aa: CASSFTGGAYNEQFF
v_gene: TRBV7-6; j_gene: TRBJ1-2; CDR3aa: CASSLETDRPIYGYTF
v_gene: TRBV6-2/TRBV6-3; j_gene: TRBJ1-5; CDR3aa: CASRRILGPTGSNQPQHF
v_gene: TRBV4-3; j_gene: TRBJ2-7; CDR3aa: CASSQDLLQGAYEQYF
v_gene: TRBV7-9; j_gene: TRBJ1-1; CDR3aa: CASSFSGSGDEAFF
v_gene: TRBV6-6; j_gene: TRBJ2-2; CDR3aa: CASSIKKTGELFF
v_gene: TRBV2; j_gene: TRBJ1-1; CDR3aa: CASRDGGFGLTEAFF
v_gene: TRBV11-2; j_gene: TRBJ2-3; CDR3aa: CASSREKKDRGQTDTQYF
v_gene: TRBV10-3; j_gene: TRBJ2-7; CDR3aa: CAISESSRGPSYEQYF
v_gene: TRBV6-2/TRBV6-3; j_gene: TRBJ2-3; CDR3aa: CATGEATDTQYF